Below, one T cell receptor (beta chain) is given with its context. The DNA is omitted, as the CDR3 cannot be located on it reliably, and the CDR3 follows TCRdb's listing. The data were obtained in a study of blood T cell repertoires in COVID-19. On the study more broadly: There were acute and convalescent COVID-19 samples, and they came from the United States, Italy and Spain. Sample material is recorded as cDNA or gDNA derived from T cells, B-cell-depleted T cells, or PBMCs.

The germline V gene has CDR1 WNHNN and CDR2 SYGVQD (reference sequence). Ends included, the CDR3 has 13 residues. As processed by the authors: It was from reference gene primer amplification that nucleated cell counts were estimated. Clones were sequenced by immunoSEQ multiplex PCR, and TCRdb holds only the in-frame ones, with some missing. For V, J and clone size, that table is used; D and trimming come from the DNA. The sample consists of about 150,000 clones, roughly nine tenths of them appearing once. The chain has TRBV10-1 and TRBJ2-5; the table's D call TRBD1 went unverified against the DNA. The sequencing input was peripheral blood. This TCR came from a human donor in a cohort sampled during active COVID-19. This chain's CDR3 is CASILAGQETQYF.